The rows below give T cell receptor beta chains drawn from one sample of a study of blood T cell repertoires in COVID-19. Profiling relied on immunoSEQ multiplex PCR, and the TCRdb table lists in-frame clones only, not all of them. Altogether some 18,000 clones are present, about 88% being singletons, with the ten largest covering 8.5% to 14%. The specimen was peripheral blood. These receptors all stem from a human donor in a cohort sampled during active COVID-19. Each CDR3 is given with its conserved first and last residue. Each record gives: D gene, V gene, clone size, J gene, CDR3 protein, CDR3 DNA. D genes are given only for firm matches. Rows give clone size only sometimes, using once, few, many, or a class for an expanded clone.

.	TRBV12-3/TRBV12-4	.	TRBJ1-2	CASSLGPYGYTF	TGTGCCAGCAGTTTAGGGCCCTATGGCTACACCTTC
.	TRBV3-1/TRBV3-2	.	TRBJ1-6	CASSEEIPPHNSPLHF	TGTGCCAGCAGCGAAGAAATCCCTCCTCATAATTCACCCCTCCACTTT
.	TRBV7-9	.	TRBJ2-1	CASSLVGEEFF	TGTGCCAGCAGCTTAGTAGGGGAGGAGTTCTTC
.	TRBV6-2/TRBV6-3	few	TRBJ1-5	CASSTQEDSNQPQHF	TGTGCCAGCAGTACACAGGAAGATAGCAATCAGCCCCAGCATTTT
.	TRBV20-1	.	TRBJ2-3	CSATYTDTQYF	TGCAGTGCTACTTACACAGATACGCAGTATTTT
TRBD1	TRBV12-5	.	TRBJ2-1	CASGRTGFVNEQFF	TGTGCTAGTGGTCGGACAGGGTTTGTCAATGAGCAGTTCTTC
.	TRBV7-3	.	TRBJ1-1	CASSLLPSGTEAFF	TGTGCCAGCAGCTTATTGCCCAGCGGGACTGAAGCTTTCTTT
.	TRBV5-1	.	TRBJ2-1	CASRKQGGYSEQFF	TGCGCCAGCAGAAAACAGGGGGGGTACAGTGAGCAGTTCTTC
.	TRBV19	.	TRBJ2-1	CASSRLRNEQFF	TGTGCCAGTAGTCGCTTACGGAATGAGCAGTTCTTC
TRBD2	TRBV5-1	.	TRBJ2-1	CASSPRLAGGLVTTYNEQFF	TGCGCCAGCAGCCCTAGACTAGCGGGGGGGCTGGTCACCACCTACAATGAGCAGTTCTTC
TRBD1	TRBV5-5	.	TRBJ2-7	CASSLGQGPPYEQYF	TGTGCCAGCAGCTTGGGACAGGGGCCACCCTACGAGCAGTACTTC
.	TRBV10-3	.	TRBJ2-1	CAISEAGHYNEQFF	TGTGCCATCAGTGAAGCGGGCCACTACAATGAGCAGTTCTTC
.	TRBV19	.	TRBJ1-5	CASSNRVRQPQHF	TGTGCCAGTAGTAACCGGGTCCGACAGCCCCAGCATTTT
.	TRBV18	.	TRBJ1-1	CASSPAYKNTEAFF	TGTGCCAGCTCACCAGCCTATAAAAACACTGAAGCTTTCTTT
TRBD1	TRBV19	.	TRBJ1-2	CASRPGQNYGYTF	TGTGCCAGTAGACCGGGACAGAACTATGGCTACACCTTC
TRBD1	TRBV12-5	.	TRBJ2-3	CASGSILPLQGNTDTQYF	TGTGCTAGTGGTTCCATATTGCCCCTACAGGGGAACACAGATACGCAGTATTTT
TRBD1	TRBV6-5	once	TRBJ1-2	CASSLTGVGYTF	TGTGCCAGCAGCCTGACAGGGGTGGGCTACACCTTC
TRBD2	TRBV9	.	TRBJ2-3	CASSGPSGVGTDTQYF	TGTGCCAGCAGCGGACCCAGCGGGGTCGGCACAGATACGCAGTATTTT
.	TRBV4-1	.	TRBJ2-3	CASSQDRLGPDTQYF	TGCGCCAGCAGCCAAGATCGGCTGGGCCCAGATACGCAGTATTTT
.	TRBV14	.	TRBJ2-7	CASSPQANLGEQYF	TGTGCCAGCAGCCCACAGGCGAACCTTGGGGAGCAGTACTTC
TRBD2	TRBV9	.	TRBJ2-3	CASSVGGGGGTETQYF	TGTGCCAGCAGCGTAGGAGGCGGGGGGGGAACAGAAACGCAGTATTTT
TRBD2	TRBV5-1	.	TRBJ2-2	CASSLFGGADTGELFF	TGCGCCAGCAGCTTGTTCGGGGGGGCCGACACCGGGGAGCTGTTTTTT
TRBD1	TRBV11-3	.	TRBJ2-1	CASSTGQALRNEQFF	TGTGCCAGCAGCACGGGACAGGCCCTTAGAAATGAGCAGTTCTTC
TRBD1	TRBV11-2	.	TRBJ1-1	CASSLVWTGTLTEAFF	TGTGCCAGCAGCTTAGTTTGGACAGGGACTCTAACTGAAGCTTTCTTT
.	TRBV28	.	TRBJ1-2	CASSFEDRAYTF	TGTGCCAGCAGTTTTGAGGACAGAGCTTACACCTTC
.	TRBV11-2	.	TRBJ1-6	CASSLIPPGGTNSPLHF	TGTGCCAGCAGCTTAATCCCCCCTGGAGGTACTAATTCACCCCTCCACTTT
.	TRBV6-5	.	TRBJ2-7	CASSPQQGREQYF	TGTGCCAGCAGTCCACAACAGGGTCGCGAGCAGTACTTC
TRBD1	TRBV5-4	few	TRBJ1-4	CASSFLRDRFFATNEKLFF	TGTGCCAGCAGCTTCCTCCGGGACAGGTTCTTCGCAACTAATGAAAAACTGTTTTTT
TRBD1	TRBV7-9	.	TRBJ1-6	CASSLGQLSSPLHF	TGTGCCAGCAGCTTGGGACAGTTGTCTTCACCCCTCCACTTT
TRBD1	TRBV6-5	.	TRBJ2-7	CASSYSGTVNYEQYF	TGTGCCAGCAGTTATTCCGGGACAGTCAACTACGAGCAGTACTTC
TRBD2	TRBV30	.	TRBJ2-1	CAWTWGLAGDSYNEQFF	TGTGCCTGGACCTGGGGTCTAGCGGGGGATTCCTACAATGAGCAGTTCTTC
TRBD2	TRBV7-8	.	TRBJ2-1	CASSKSGGALYEQFF	TGTGCCAGCAGCAAAAGCGGGGGTGCCCTTTATGAGCAGTTCTTC
.	TRBV6-1	once	TRBJ1-2	CASSESFGYTF	TGTGCCAGCAGTGAAAGCTTCGGCTACACCTTC
TRBD1	TRBV13	.	TRBJ2-3	CASSSTGGGDTDTQYF	TGTGCCAGCAGCTCAACAGGGGGTGGGGACACAGATACGCAGTATTTT
TRBD1	TRBV5-1	.	TRBJ1-1	CASSLATGDTEAFF	TGCGCCAGCAGCTTGGCCACAGGGGACACTGAAGCTTTCTTT
.	TRBV7-8	once	TRBJ2-7	CASSLAAGYYYEQYF	TGTGCCAGCAGCTTAGCGGCGGGGTATTACTACGAGCAGTACTTC
TRBD2	TRBV18	.	TRBJ2-5	CASSPFRAGGKETQYF	TGTGCCAGCTCACCGTTTAGAGCGGGGGGGAAAGAGACCCAGTACTTC
.	TRBV19	.	TRBJ1-4	CASSPVGGNEKLFF	TGTGCCAGTAGCCCCGTGGGGGGGAACGAAAAACTGTTTTTT
TRBD1	TRBV7-9	.	TRBJ1-6	CASSYEGQAGSPLHF	TGTGCCAGCAGCTACGAAGGACAGGCGGGTTCACCCCTCCACTTT
.	TRBV7-8	.	TRBJ2-5	CASSPPWSGETQYF	TGTGCCAGCAGCCCCCCCTGGTCGGGGGAGACCCAGTACTTC
.	TRBV2	.	TRBJ1-5	CASSERVGLTKPQHF	TGTGCCAGCAGTGAGAGGGTAGGGTTAACAAAGCCCCAGCATTTT
.	TRBV3-1/TRBV3-2	.	TRBJ2-4	CASSQRRLEKNIQYF	TGTGCCAGCAGCCAACGTAGGCTAGAGAAAAACATTCAGTACTTC
TRBD1	TRBV7-9	.	TRBJ1-2	CASSANRGDYGYTF	TGTGCCAGCAGCGCGAACAGGGGGGACTATGGCTACACCTTC
TRBD1	TRBV6-5	.	TRBJ1-2	CATMPQGRAGYGYTF	TGTGCCACCATGCCACAGGGGCGCGCGGGCTATGGCTACACCTTC
.	TRBV5-4	.	TRBJ2-1	CASSLAPQGGNSEQFF	TGTGCCAGCAGCTTGGCTCCTCAGGGGGGAAACTCTGAGCAGTTCTTC